This TCR beta chain was recorded in a study of cytomegalovirus exposure and HLA in healthy donors. Study overall: Earlier, 150 million to 200 million T cells were analyzed, and over 95 million unique TCR beta sequences were found among them. Findings of the study overall: Later work found that TCR association rates differed between HLA loci; DRB1 had the most and HLA-C the fewest.

This clone was detected only a few times. No antigen is known for it. Trimming took off 2 bases at V and 1 base at J, with 5 bases between the two ends. CDR1 and CDR2 from the germline V gene are ENHRY and SYGVKD. This CDR3 spans 13 amino acids. The PCR contained 60 Vbeta and 13 Jbeta primers. Per the authors' pipeline: The authors later counted roughly 76 million unique TCR beta chains, 9.5 million to 11 million of them shared. Assay: immunoSEQ multiplex PCR; the TCRdb copy retains only in-frame clones and omits some. V and J calls and clone size are given by that table; D and trimming were obtained from the DNA. Of some 150,000 clones detected, roughly 77% appear once; the ten largest clones hold about 3.7%.

The sequenced sample was PBMCs. This clonotype originated in a human donor in good health. This chain links TRBV10-3 with TRBJ1-1; no definite D call. The CDR3 DNA is TGTGCCATCAGTGAGCATTCGAACACTGAAGCTTTCTTT. Translation gives CAISEHSNTEAFF.